This TCR beta chain was identified in a study of blood T cell repertoires in COVID-19. On the study more broadly: COVID-19 samples from acute and convalescent phases originated in the United States, Italy and Spain. Nucleic acid was either cDNA or gDNA, and it came from T cells, B-cell-depleted T cells, or PBMCs.

Per the study methods: Estimates of nucleated cell counts were drawn from the amplification of reference gene primers. Assay: immunoSEQ multiplex PCR; the TCRdb copy retains only in-frame clones and omits some. V, J and clone size derive from that table, while D and trimming were established from the DNA sequence. The sample lists about 45,000 clones; about nine tenths were seen once. The CDR3 runs 13 residues. In germline, CDR1 is SGHRS, CDR2 YFSETQ. Deletions cut 3 bases from V and 5 bases from J, with 11 bases between. Source material: peripheral blood. The chain uses TRBV5-1 and TRBJ1-1; a possible D gene is TRBD1 (6 bases). The clonotype was recovered from a human donor in a cohort sampled during active COVID-19. The CDR3 DNA reads as TGCGCCAGCAGCTCTCAGGGGACGACTGAAGCTTTCTTT. The encoded protein is CASSSQGTTEAFF.